This TCR beta chain comes out of a study of blood T cell repertoires in COVID-19. Study background: COVID-19 samples, acute and convalescent, were from the United States, Italy and Spain.

Seattle patient enrollment occurred during active infection, with longitudinal follow-up thereafter. Looked up from germline, CDR1 is SGHVS and CDR2 is FNYEAQ. Trimming stripped 3 bases from V and 2 bases from J, with 11 bases between. This CDR3 spans 14 amino acids. Libraries were prepared by immunoSEQ multiplex PCR; TCRdb keeps only in-frame clonotypes and omits some of them. The repertoire includes 70,000 to 95,000 clones, roughly 90% of them detected once, and 2.7% sits in the top ten. The V gene is TRBV7-6, the J gene TRBJ2-7; no firm D call. The clonotype comes from a man between 50 and 59 years old with COVID-19, enrolled during active disease. The specimen was peripheral blood. CDR3 DNA: TGTGCCAGCAGCTTTTCTAGGTCCACCTACGAGCAGTACTTC. Amino acids: CASSFSRSTYEQYF.